This paragraph reports one TCR beta chain. A count is missing, but by frequency this clonotype is medium-sized (0.01 to 0.1%). Its antigen remains undetermined. The data are from a study of CXCR3-negative and CXCR3-positive naive CD8 T cells (dated by TCRdb to 2018 to 2020). For context, the study as a whole: In total, some 140 million TRB reads were obtained, corresponding to roughly 1.5 +/- 0.3 million reads per library. Diversity and physicochemical repertoire analyses were performed on around 10 donors pooled from two independent experiments. Naive subsets from 5 donors and memory cells from 3 donors were included in the TRBV-TRBJ cluster analysis. The full study reports these points: Naive CXCR3-negative and CXCR3-positive cells from the same donor showed similar TRBV-TRBJ usage, whereas memory cells showed distinct patterns. TRB CDR3s from CXCR3-positive naive cells showed higher hydrophobicity (lower Kidera factor 4), lower energy, and higher strength and volume indices than CXCR3-negative naive cells. Freshly isolated PBMCs were used for most assays because CXCR3 expression partially decreased after cryopreservation. Because surface CD5, which has been linked to self-reactivity in mice, was comparable between naive subsets, TCR interaction strength was also inferred from TRB CDR3 physicochemical properties. Comparably high repertoire diversity was found in both naive subsets, whereas much lower repertoire diversity was found in memory CD8+ T cells.

The germline V gene specifies WSHSY as CDR1 and SAAADI as CDR2. Including the terminal cysteine and phenylalanine, the CDR3 comprises 12 residues. Only the protein sequence is given. For each CD8+ T cell subset, flow sorting was done in triplicate, and a few hundred thousand cells per subset went directly into RLT lysis buffer. To keep memory contaminants out, a stringent definition of naive CD8+ T cells was applied: CD45RO-CCR7+CD27+CD95-. Using standard density gradient centrifugation, peripheral blood mononuclear cells were isolated from buffy coats. Naive CXCR3-negative and CXCR3-positive CD8+ T cells were flow-sorted using a FACSAria III. An RNeasy Mini Kit was used to extract total RNA from the sorted cells. Instrument on record: NextSeq 550. The Human TCR Profiling Kit (MiLaboratory) was used to make UMI-labeled 5' RACE TRB cDNA libraries. The full amount of extracted RNA was used for cDNA synthesis, and the full amount of resulting cDNA was used for PCR amplification. Libraries were prepared in parallel using an identical number of PCR cycles. In the original analysis: With a requirement of at least two reads per UMI, MIGEC and MiXCR extracted about 50,000 +/- 10,000 unique UMI-labeled TRB cDNA molecules per library. On average, each library contained approximately 40,000 +/- 10,000 functional in-frame TRB CDR3 nucleotide clonotypes without stop codons. After downsampling to 5000 UMI-labeled TRB molecules per sample, diversity metrics such as normalized Shannon-Wiener and Chao1 were calculated in VDJtools. Clonotype-size-weighted physicochemical properties of the central five CDR3 residues (interaction energy, strength, volume and Kidera factor 4) were computed in VDJtools. The reads went through TCRdb reprocessing, and each CDR3 protein sequence gets one entry with no DNA. The authors' filters were not applied to this entry. The table for this sample shows 5,000 to 6,500 distinct CDR3 sequences. Around 1.7% of the sample comes from the top ten.

The clonotype was recovered from a human donor in good health. Some clones in this sample may be carry-over from other donors' samples. This sequence uses TRBV10-2 and TRBJ2-3. Specimen: naive CXCR3+ CD8+ T cells from blood. The sample's cell subset or site, from its label and the paper: CD45RO-CCR7+CD27+CD95- naive CD8+ T cells expressing CXCR3 (TNR3+). The CDR3 amino acid sequence is: CATKSWRTTQYF.